This entry concerns a single T cell receptor (beta chain). Its antigen is undetermined. Expressed TCRB transcripts were sequenced after all isolated RNA was converted to cDNA. The method was immunoSEQ multiplex PCR; TCRdb's version includes in-frame clones alone and lacks a portion of them. The sample has hundreds of thousands of clones, under 15% seen once. The sample belongs to a study of beta chain features in type 1 diabetes. The germline gives CDR1 SEHNR, CDR2 FQNEAQ (reference sequence). V was trimmed by 3 bases and J by 6 bases, leaving 9 bases between them. CDR3 length equals 12 residues. Regarding the study as a whole: In type 1 diabetes patients, VDJ junctions had fewer insertions; deletions at these junctions were more frequent. Sampled from patients, naive, central memory and Treg TCRB repertoires appeared more similar than those sampled from healthy donors. The study found moderately but significantly shorter TCRB CDR3s in all four CD4+ subsets of Type 1 diabetes patients.

Purity of each sorted population was above 95%. Input material: naive CD4+ T cells from blood. The source is a man aged 18 to 35 with type 1 diabetes. The chain recombines TRBV7-9 with TRBJ2-7, with a tentative D call TRBD2 (6 bases). The CDR3 DNA sequence: TGTGCCAGCAGCTTCGGGACTCTCGAGCAGTACTTC. It specifies CASSFGTLEQYF.